A selection of T cell receptor beta chains follows, all from one sample in a study of post-analysis software for immune sequencing data. TCRdb redid the calling of the PCR reads with MiXCR, one entry per CDR3 protein. Among some 260,000 distinct CDR3 sequences listed, just over 35% were seen once. Material for sequencing was blood. The receptors were sampled from a girl under 18 with multiple sclerosis. Each CDR3 is given with its conserved first and last residue. A D gene is named only where the DNA matches it firmly. A clone size is listed for some rows: how often the clone was seen (once, few, many), or a class if it is expanded.

j_call v_call d_call clone_size cdr3_aa cdr3_nt
TRBJ2-3 TRBV6-5 - - CASRPPGPDTDTQYF TGTGCCAGCAGACCCCCGGGGCCTGACACAGATACGCAGTATTTT
TRBJ2-3 TRBV4-1 - - CASSQVTPHTQYF TGCGCCAGCAGCCAAGTTACCCCTCATACGCAGTATTTT
TRBJ2-2 TRBV15 TRBD2 few CATGGTGNTGELFF TGTGCCACGGGGGGGACGGGGAACACCGGGGAGCTGTTTTTT
TRBJ1-1 TRBV15 - - CATSRVSFREWIGGTEAFF TGTGCCACCAGCAGAGTTAGTTTTAGGGAGTGGATCGGGGGCACTGAAGCTTTCTTT
TRBJ1-5 TRBV20-1 - - CSATEMRGNSNQLQHF TGCAGCGCAACCGAGATGAGGGGAAATAGCAATCAGCTCCAGCATTTT
TRBJ2-3 TRBV5-4 - - CASSLGRGVTDTQYF TGTGCCAGCAGCTTGGGTAGGGGGGTCACAGATACGCAGTATTTT
TRBJ2-3 TRBV7-3 - - CASSRNGGTLSSTDTQYF TGTGCCAGCAGCCGAAATGGGGGGACTCTCTCTAGCACAGATACGCAGTATTTT
TRBJ2-1 TRBV7-2 - few CASSFEATEQFF TGTGCCAGCAGCTTCGAAGCAACAGAGCAGTTCTTC
TRBJ1-6 TRBV6-5 - many CASSYSTGPSNSPLHF TGTGCCAGCAGTTATTCTACGGGTCCCTCAAATTCACCCCTCCACTTT
TRBJ2-1 TRBV7-2 - - CASSFGRPPYNEQFF TGTGCCAGCAGCTTCGGGCGTCCACCCTACAATGAGCAGTTCTTC
TRBJ1-1 TRBV7-2 TRBD1 - CASSSATGVNTEAFF TGTGCCAGCAGCTCGGCTACAGGGGTGAACACTGAAGCTTTCTTT
TRBJ1-2 TRBV24-1 - many CATSDRTQDTNGYTF TGTGCCACCAGTGACCGGACCCAGGATACAAATGGCTACACCTTC
TRBJ1-1 TRBV29-1 - - CSVGAGLNTETFF TGCAGCGTGGGGGCAGGCCTGAACACTGAAACTTTCTTT
TRBJ1-5 TRBV5-1 - - CASSDRGREDQPQHF TGCGCCAGCAGCGATAGGGGCAGGGAGGATCAGCCCCAGCATTTT
TRBJ2-5 TRBV24-1 - - CTTSDPARSQETQYF TGTACCACCAGTGATCCCGCCCGAAGCCAAGAGACCCAGTACTTC
TRBJ1-5 TRBV6-5 - few CAGSTQGQPQHF TGTGCCGGCAGTACTCAGGGGCAGCCCCAGCATTTT
TRBJ2-2 TRBV5-1 TRBD1 few CASSIRDSSTGELFF TGCGCCAGCAGCATCCGGGACAGTTCAACCGGGGAGCTGTTTTTT
TRBJ2-2 TRBV27 TRBD2 - CASSFPRIGGIPNTGELFF TGTGCCAGCAGTTTCCCCCGGATCGGGGGGATACCGAACACCGGGGAGCTGTTTTTT
TRBJ2-3 TRBV4-1 - - CASSQDLRPSTDTQYF TGCGCCAGCAGCCAAGATCTGCGCCCTAGCACAGATACGCAGTATTTT
TRBJ2-7 TRBV19 TRBD2 - CASISPIAGFYEQYF TGTGCCAGTATCTCACCGATAGCGGGATTCTACGAGCAGTACTTC
TRBJ1-6 TRBV14 - few CASSPLGDGISPLHF TGTGCCAGCAGTCCCCTGGGGGACGGGATTTCACCCCTCCACTTT
TRBJ1-4 TRBV6-1 - many CASSAIGTRGANEKLFF TGTGCCAGCAGTGCTATTGGGACGAGGGGCGCTAATGAAAAACTGTTTTTT
TRBJ1-4 TRBV7-9 - few CASSSRRDRGGNEKLFF TGTGCCAGCAGCTCCCGCAGGGATAGGGGAGGTAATGAAAAACTGTTTTTT
TRBJ2-1 TRBV5-6 TRBD2 many CASSLDGGAAYNEQFF TGTGCCAGCAGCTTGGACGGGGGGGCAGCCTACAATGAGCAGTTCTTC
TRBJ2-7 TRBV10-3 TRBD1 few CAIRQTGYEQYF TGTGCCATCAGGCAGACAGGGTACGAGCAGTACTTC
TRBJ2-3 TRBV5-5 - many CASSLGGGSTDTQYF TGTGCCAGCAGCTTGGGAGGGGGGAGCACAGATACGCAGTATTTT
TRBJ2-1 TRBV20-1 TRBD2 many CSAAGTSGRPSEEQFF TGCAGTGCGGCCGGGACTAGCGGGAGGCCGTCGGAAGAGCAGTTCTTC
TRBJ1-2 TRBV28 - many CASSLLSSHRGYTF TGTGCCAGCAGTTTACTCTCCTCCCACCGTGGCTACACCTTC